This is a list of T cell receptor beta chains from one sample in a study of blood T cell repertoires in COVID-19. The method was immunoSEQ multiplex PCR; TCRdb's version includes in-frame clones alone and lacks a portion of them. The data contain around 180,000 clones, 86% of them singletons. The sequencing input was peripheral blood. All receptors come from a woman aged 30 to 39 with active or convalescent COVID-19. The conserved cysteine and the conserved F or W are not part of the CDR3 here. Each record gives: J gene, V gene, D gene, CDR3 protein. The D gene is left open where the match is weak.

TRBJ2-3 TRBV9 TRBD2 ASSVTSGGSDTQY
TRBJ1-4 TRBV9 TRBD1 ASSARTGRNEKLF
TRBJ2-5 TRBV18 NA ASSLGSQETQY
TRBJ1-2 TRBV6-5 TRBD1 ASPGTGDYGYT
TRBJ1-2 TRBV12-3/TRBV12-4 NA ASSPKLRYT
TRBJ1-5 TRBV24-1 TRBD1 ATSDHRQGGQPQH
TRBJ2-7 TRBV28 NA ASRPSHRESPYEQY
TRBJ1-2 TRBV3-1/TRBV3-2 TRBD1 ASSPGQGNYGYT
TRBJ1-5 TRBV15 NA ATSKHFLTLSNQPQH
TRBJ1-2 TRBV4-2 TRBD1 ASSQDRITNYGYT
TRBJ1-2 TRBV12-5 NA ASGSGTVGDGYT
TRBJ1-6 TRBV5-4 TRBD1 ASSFLTGRAGSPLH
TRBJ1-4 TRBV5-1 NA ASSLVSGTGTNEKLF
TRBJ1-2 TRBV19 NA ASSSQGYT
TRBJ2-1 TRBV4-1 NA ASSQDQVHF
TRBJ2-1 TRBV11-2 TRBD2 ASSYSGTYNEQF
TRBJ2-3 TRBV19 NA ASSTRWRSSTDTQY
TRBJ1-1 TRBV28 NA ASTFSGAEAF
TRBJ2-3 TRBV6-2/TRBV6-3 TRBD2 ASSLSGRPDTQY
TRBJ2-1 TRBV5-6 NA ASSLARVPNEQF
TRBJ2-1 TRBV9 TRBD2 ASSVGLAGGGVNEQF
TRBJ2-7 TRBV7-2 TRBD2 ASRFKTSGEEQY
TRBJ1-1 TRBV2 NA ASSQDRNTEAF
TRBJ2-5 TRBV15 NA ATSSRTGIQETQY
TRBJ1-1 TRBV13 TRBD1 ASSSGQGWTEAF
TRBJ2-7 TRBV30 TRBD1 AWRSRGKSYEQY
TRBJ2-5 TRBV6-1 TRBD1 ASSDQDRGISTQY
TRBJ2-2 TRBV27 NA ASTPGTRTGELF
TRBJ1-2 TRBV6-5 TRBD1 ASRSGQSYGYT
TRBJ2-3 TRBV4-2 TRBD2 ASSGGTSGSTDTQY